Following are 2 T cell receptor beta chains from one sample sequenced in a study of blood T cell repertoires in COVID-19 (dated by TCRdb to 2018 to 2021). Receptors were amplified or captured by the immunoSEQ multiplex PCR assay. What TCRdb holds here is the immuneACCESS table cut down to in-frame rearrangements. Part of the clones is not present; checked against another copy, under half of the missing clones reflect an unresolved V gene, and the others are unexplained. The sample data list hundreds of thousands of clones, and roughly 90% of these were observed just once. Approximately 4% of the sample is in the top ten clones. Sequencing was carried out using PBMCs or T cells enriched from blood (not recorded which). The receptors were gathered from a woman under 30 with acute COVID-19.

This clone was detected a few times. The chain recombines TRBV19 with TRBJ2-2; no clear D gene. V lost 2 bases and J lost 0, with 7 bases in between. Germline-derived CDR1 and CDR2 are LNHDA and SQIVND (reference sequence). This CDR3 comprises 15 residues. The CDR3 nucleotides are TGTGCCAGTAGTATATTTGGAGCGAACACCGGGGAGCTGTTTTTT. It specifies CASSIFGANTGELFF.

The rearrangement links TRBV20-1 to TRBJ2-7; D not certain. Between the trimmed V and J ends, which lost 6 bases and 4 bases, there was a span of 10 bases. The length of the CDR3 is 11 residues. Germline CDR1 is DFQATT and CDR2 is SNEGSKA (reference sequence). The CDR3 here is CSAPLSYEQYF. As DNA, the CDR3 is TGCAGTGCCCCCCTATCTTACGAGCAGTACTTC.